This entry lists 18 T cell receptor beta chains sequenced from one sample in a study of T cell clones after liver transplantation. Clones were sequenced by immunoSEQ multiplex PCR, and TCRdb holds only the in-frame ones, with some missing. The data hold approximately 100,000 clones, with approximately 78% observed a single time. Material: CD4+ T cells from blood, obtained before liver transplant. Receptors originate from a human donor who received a liver transplant.

V is TRBV4-2 and J is TRBJ2-7; possible D gene TRBD2, 6 bases. V was shortened by 0 bases and J by 1 base, with 16 bases between the two germline ends. This CDR3 region has 17 residues. Germline V gives CDR1 LGHNA, CDR2 YNFKEQ. The chain's CDR3 is CASSQEGRLVGSYEQYF. The CDR3 coding sequence is TGTGCCAGCAGCCAAGAAGGGCGACTAGTTGGGTCCTACGAGCAGTACTTC.

Regarding this clone: Compared with germline, one end of the junction differs, possibly owing to a read error. The chain carries TRBV9 and TRBJ2-1; D is unresolved. Germline CDR1 and CDR2: SGDLS and YYNGEE. The CDR3 is 12 residues long. This CDR3 is CAGSVVGTEQFF. The DNA for the CDR3 is TGTGCCGGCAGCGTAGTGGGTACCGAGCAGTTCTTC.

This clone was seen just once. The chain joins TRBV29-1 to TRBJ2-7; 7 nucleotides match TRBD1. The CDR3 consists of 15 residues. V was clipped by 4 bases and J by 4 bases; unmatched bases: 13. CDR1 and CDR2 (germline): SQVTM, ANQGSEA. In DNA, the CDR3 is TGCAGCGTTGCCCCTCGACAGGGAAGGGTTTACGAGCAGTACTTC. Its protein product is CSVAPRQGRVYEQYF.

The chain uses TRBV18 and TRBJ1-5; TRBD1 agrees at 7 bases. Trimming removed 0 bases from V and 0 bases from J; junction bases left unmatched: 11. Germline V gene lookup returns CDR1 KGHSH and CDR2 LQKENI. CDR3 length: 19 amino acids. CDR3 in DNA: TGTGCCAGCTCACCACCAAATGTCCGACAGGGTAATAGCAATCAGCCCCAGCATTTT. Encoded protein: CASSPPNVRQGNSNQPQHF.

The V gene is TRBV10-1, the J gene TRBJ2-7; D gene unclear. The length of the CDR3 is 14 residues. V lost 3 bases, J lost 2 bases, and 11 bases lay in between. CDR1 is WNHNN and CDR2 is SYGVQD in the germline V gene (reference sequence). CDR3 sequence reads: CASSDWYAPYEQYF. CDR3 nucleotides: TGCGCCAGCAGTGATTGGTATGCCCCCTACGAGCAGTACTTC.

The rearrangement uses TRBV10-3 and TRBJ1-5, with D possibly TRBD1 on 5 matching bases. The CDR3 is 17 amino acids. Trimming cost V 0 bases and J 2 bases, with 14 bases left between them. CDR1 is ENHRY, CDR2 SYGVKD, per germline. CDR3 protein: CAISESIYGGRNQPQHF. DNA for the CDR3: TGTGCCATCAGTGAGTCAATTTACGGGGGTCGCAATCAGCCCCAGCATTTT.

This chain links TRBV5-6 with TRBJ1-1; tentatively, D is TRBD1 (5 bases). Trimming removed 0 bases at V and 7 bases at J, with 16 bases between. Looked up from germline, CDR1 is SGHDT and CDR2 is YYEEEE. This CDR3 is built from 15 residues. CDR3 sequence reads: CASSLDPRAVGEAFF. The CDR3 DNA follows: TGTGCCAGCAGCTTGGATCCCAGGGCGGTTGGTGAAGCTTTCTTT. The full variable domain, its missing parts supplied by reference TRBV5-6 and TRBJ1-1, is DAGVTQSPTHLIKTRGQQVTLRCSPKSGHDTVSWYQQALGQGPQFIFQYYEEEERQRGNFPDRFSGHQFPNYSSELNVNALLLGDSALYLCASSLDPRAVGEAFFGQGTRLTVV.

CDR3: CAWSEPRGGTSRNEQFF. In nucleotides, the CDR3 is TGTGCCTGGAGCGAACCCCGGGGGGGGACTAGCAGGAATGAGCAGTTCTTC. V gene TRBV30 combines with J gene TRBJ2-1, with TRBD2 matching over 9 bases. Per the germline V gene, CDR1 is GTSNPN and CDR2 is SVGIG (reference sequence). V dropped 3 bases and J dropped 7; count of bases not matched to a gene: 16. The CDR3 runs 17 residues.

This chain uses TRBV2 with TRBJ2-7; D not certain. Germline V gene sequence: CDR1 SNHLY, CDR2 FYNNEI. Trimming stripped 9 bases from V and 0 bases from J, with 15 bases between. CDR3 size: 14 residues. This CDR3 reads CASLSGFSSYEQYF. As DNA, the CDR3 is TGTGCCAGTTTAAGTGGATTTAGCTCCTACGAGCAGTACTTC. The full variable domain, rest sourced from reference TRBV2 and TRBJ2-7, is EPEVTQTPSHQVTQMGQEVILRCVPISNHLYFYWYRQILGQKVEFLVSFYNNEISEKSEIFDDQFSVERPDGSNFTLKIRSTKLEDSAMYFCASLSGFSSYEQYFGPGTRLTVT.

This chain uses TRBV28 with TRBJ1-2, with 7 bases fitting TRBD1. Germline-derived CDR1 and CDR2 are MDHEN and SYDVKM. CDR3 length equals 13 residues. The trim removed 10 bases at V and 5 bases at J, leaving 10 bases unmatched. CDR3 loop: CAIRLDRVYGYTF. CDR3 sequence (DNA): TGTGCCATCAGGCTCGACAGGGTATATGGCTACACCTTC.

The J gene is TRBJ1-4, the V gene TRBV19; tentatively, D is TRBD1 (5 bases). V was pared by 3 bases and J by 11 bases, with 16 bases between. The CDR3 spans 14 residues. The germline gives CDR1 LNHDA, CDR2 SQIVND (reference sequence). In DNA form, the CDR3 reads TGTGCCAGTAGTATGTGGACCGACGGGGGGAAACTGTTTTTT. It specifies CASSMWTDGGKLFF. The full variable domain, in which reference TRBV19 and TRBJ1-4 provide the parts outside the CDR3, is DGGITQSPKYLFRKEGQNVTLSCEQNLNHDAMYWYRQDPGQGLRLIYYSQIVNDFQKGDIAEGYSVSREKKESFPLTVTSAQKNPTAFYLCASSMWTDGGKLFFGSGTQLSVL.

CDR3 protein: CASSPGLQKGELFF. The CDR3 nucleotides read TGCGCCAGCAGCCCGGGACTTCAAAAAGGGGAGCTGTTTTTT. The chain uses TRBV5-1 and TRBJ2-2; TRBD2 might be the D (6 bases). The germline V gene has CDR1 SGHRS and CDR2 YFSETQ. The CDR3 runs 14 residues. V lost 4 bases, J lost 8 bases, and 15 bases lay in between.

The chain links TRBV15 to TRBJ2-7; D possibly corresponds to TRBD1 (5 bases). This CDR3 has 12 residues. Germline V CDR1 and CDR2: LNHNV, YYDKDF (reference sequence). V lost 2 bases and J lost 3, with 5 bases in between. This CDR3 reads CATSRQGYEQYF. DNA of the CDR3: TGTGCCACCAGCAGACAGGGCTACGAGCAGTACTTC.

CDR3 in DNA: TGTGCCAGCAGCAGAGGGACAGGGGGCAACACCGGGGAGCTGTTTTTT. Translating gives CASSRGTGGNTGELFF. V gene TRBV9 combines with J gene TRBJ2-2, with 12 positions matching TRBD1. Germline lookup yields CDR1 SGDLS and CDR2 YYNGEE. V lost 4 bases and J lost 2; bases outside the gene matches: 3. This CDR3 region has 16 residues.

The gene calls are TRBV6-5 and TRBJ1-6; TRBD1 might be the D (5 bases). The length of the CDR3 is 14 residues. CDR1 is MNHEY and CDR2 is SVGAGI in the germline V gene. Between the trimmed V and J ends, which lost 6 bases and 4 bases, there was a span of 10 bases. The CDR3 nucleotides read TGTGCCAGCAGAGGGGTCGAATATAATTCACCCCTCCACTTT. Its protein product is CASRGVEYNSPLHF.

J is TRBJ1-5 and V is TRBV7-6; D is possibly TRBD1 (6 bases). Per the germline V gene, CDR1 is SGHVS and CDR2 is FNYEAQ. This CDR3 has 13 amino acids. Trimming removed 8 bases from V and 4 bases from J, with 12 bases in between. CDR3 amino acids: CASALQGNQPQHF. The CDR3 DNA is TGTGCCAGCGCACTTCAGGGGAATCAGCCCCAGCATTTT.

This chain links TRBV11-2 with TRBJ2-6; the D is unclear. The CDR3 has 17 residues. The V and J ends lost 1 base and 3 bases respectively, with 13 bases between them. Germline loops: CDR1 SGHAT, CDR2 FQNNGV. The CDR3 bases are TGTGCCAGCAGCTTAGTAGGTAGTGGGTATGGGGCCAACGTCCTGACTTTC. This encodes CASSLVGSGYGANVLTF.

This chain joins TRBV19 and TRBJ2-1; D perhaps matches TRBD2 (6 bases). CDR3 size: 14 residues. The V end lost 3 bases, the J end lost 4 bases, and 10 bases lay between the germline ends. The germline gives CDR1 LNHDA, CDR2 SQIVND (reference sequence). CDR3 amino acids: CASSMNGRYNEQFF. In nucleotides, the CDR3 is TGTGCCAGTAGTATGAACGGGAGATACAATGAGCAGTTCTTC.